This T cell receptor beta chain was sequenced for a study of Ad26.COV2.S vaccination and SARS-CoV-2 variants. The wider study: Donor got 5x10^10 or 1x10^11 viral particles of Ad26.COV2.S.

Treatment of the sample: roughly 19 received Ad26.COV2.S at low or high dose, single or two shots; 5 received placebo; per-sample allocation not given. Samples were taken on day 63 after the first vaccine or placebo injection. The protocol was immunoSEQ multiplex PCR, while the TCRdb copy is restricted to in-frame clones and leaves out a portion. The sample shows 500,000 or so clones, around 90% of them seen only once. This clone showed up just a few times. No antigen is known for it. Germline lookup yields CDR1 SGHRS and CDR2 YFSETQ. This CDR3 is 14 amino acids long. V dropped 0 bases and J dropped 4; count of bases not matched to a gene: 2. Study results and caveats: Non-spike TCR breadth showed similarity between vaccine and placebo recipients.

J is TRBJ2-5 and V is TRBV5-1; 8 bases map to TRBD1. This TCR derives from a person between 18 and 60 years old who received the Ad26.COV2.S COVID-19 vaccine or a placebo. Here the sequenced sample was peripheral blood, taken in a trial of Ad26.COV2.S vaccine versus placebo. CDR3 in DNA: TGCGCCAGCAGCTTGGGGACAGGGAGAGAGACCCAGTACTTC. Translating gives CASSLGTGRETQYF.